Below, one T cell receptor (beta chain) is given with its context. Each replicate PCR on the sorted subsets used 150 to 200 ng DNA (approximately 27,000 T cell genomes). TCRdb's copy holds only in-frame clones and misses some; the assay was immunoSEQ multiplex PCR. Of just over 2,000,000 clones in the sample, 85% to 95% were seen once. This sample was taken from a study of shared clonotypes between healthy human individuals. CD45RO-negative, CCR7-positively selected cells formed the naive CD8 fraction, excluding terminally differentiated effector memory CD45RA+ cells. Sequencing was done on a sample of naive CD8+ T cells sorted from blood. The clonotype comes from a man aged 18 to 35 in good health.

CDR3: CASSSLAGVQETQYF. CDR3 DNA sequence: TGTGCCAGCAGCTCCTTAGCGGGGGTCCAAGAGACCCAGTACTTC. The chain joins TRBV7-8 to TRBJ2-5; 9 nucleotides agree with TRBD2. Trimming at V came to 4 bases and at J to 1 base, leaving 4 bases not matched to a gene. The CDR3 has 15 residues. Germline V gene sequence: CDR1 SGHVS, CDR2 FQNEAQ.